The 5 T cell receptor beta chains below come from one sample, sequenced in a study of early T cells in non-severe SARS-CoV-2 infection. TCRdb independently ran MiXCR on the 5' RACE reads; one entry per CDR3 protein. The sample shows tens of thousands of distinct CDR3 sequences, roughly 8% of them seen only once. The sample comprised whole blood. Source of these receptors: an adult who was a healthcare worker with PCR-confirmed SARS-CoV-2 infection or an uninfected control (not recorded which).

The chain has TRBV11-2 and TRBJ2-5; 7 bases match TRBD1. This CDR3 is 13 amino acids long. The V gene end was trimmed by 5 bases and the J gene end by 1 base; junction bases not matched to a gene: 1. Germline V CDR1 and CDR2: SGHAT, FQNNGV. The DNA of the CDR3 is TGTGCCAGCAGCCGGGACAGCCAAGAGACCCAGTACTTC. Encoded protein: CASSRDSQETQYF.

The genes are TRBV6-5 and TRBJ2-2, with TRBD1 matching over 7 bases. V lost 2 bases, J lost 4 bases, and 7 bases stayed unmatched. Germline CDR1 is MNHEY and CDR2 is SVGAGI. The CDR3 runs to 16 residues. Here the CDR3 reads CASSYEDRSATGELFF. CDR3 nucleotides: TGTGCCAGCAGTTACGAGGACAGGTCCGCCACCGGGGAGCTGTTTTTT.

This clonotype was picked up many times. The J gene is TRBJ2-2, the V gene TRBV20-1; possibly TRBD2 for D (5 bases). The V gene lost 6 bases and the J gene lost 3 bases, with 11 bases spanning the gap. CDR1 DFQATT and CDR2 SNEGSKA come from the germline V gene (reference sequence). CDR3 length: 13 residues. The CDR3 bases are TGCAGTGCCATCGGACTGGACACCGGGGAGCTGTTTTTT. It codes for CSAIGLDTGELFF.

This clonotype has a handful of counts. This sequence joins TRBV24-1 and TRBJ2-7; D is possibly TRBD1 or TRBD2 (5 bases each). This CDR3 is 15 amino acids long. V was shortened by 0 bases and J by 2 bases, with 10 bases between the two germline ends. Germline CDR1 KGHDR, CDR2 SFDVKD. The CDR3 DNA follows: TGTGCCACCAGTGATTTGCAAGGGACCCCCTACGAGCAGTACTTC. This gives the protein CATSDLQGTPYEQYF.

This clonotype counts as medium-sized. J is TRBJ2-3 and V is TRBV20-1; no firm D call. In germline, CDR1 is DFQATT, CDR2 SNEGSKA (reference sequence). The V end was cut by 0 bases, the J end by 3 bases, with 4 bases between. The length of the CDR3 is 12 residues. In DNA, the CDR3 is TGCAGTGCTAGAGAAGAGACAGATACGCAGTATTTT. Translating it yields CSAREETDTQYF.